These T cell receptor beta chains were read from a single sample in a study of tumor and adjacent non-tumor tissue in lung cancer. One entry per CDR3 protein, called by TCRdb with MiXCR from the multiplex PCR reads. This sample has some 100,000 distinct CDR3 sequences, with 65% found just once. Sequenced: distant non-tumor lung tissue. The receptors originated from a man younger than 40 with non-small cell lung cancer. Both conserved end residues are part of each CDR3. D genes are given only for firm matches.

V	D	J	CDR3
TRBV11-3	.	TRBJ2-3	CVSGLEDILRTDTQYF
TRBV6-1	.	TRBJ2-7	CASRRHPSSYEQYF
TRBV7-8	.	TRBJ2-3	CASTPSRTSPVTDTQYF
TRBV7-2	TRBD1	TRBJ1-2	CASSLGTGDIYGYTF
TRBV5-1	TRBD2	TRBJ2-3	CASSFWTSMDTQYF
TRBV20-1	.	TRBJ2-7	CSALRHEQGHYEQYF
TRBV4-1	TRBD1	TRBJ1-4	CASSRGQGPLDYEKLFF
TRBV11-2	TRBD2	TRBJ2-3	CVSILSIAGGPTDTQYF
TRBV12-3/TRBV12-4	.	TRBJ2-5	CVSSRLVGVIQETQYF
TRBV7-2	.	TRBJ1-1	CASSSRDGRVSEAFF
TRBV29-1	.	TRBJ2-2	CSVSSGAGGEPFF
TRBV7-9	.	TRBJ1-6	CASSPYKEEDSPLHF
TRBV10-2	TRBD2	TRBJ2-2	CASGLAGGAGGLFF
TRBV5-4	.	TRBJ1-4	CASSFGAGSINEKLFF
TRBV11-3	.	TRBJ2-3	CTRSPEATDTQYF
TRBV20-1	TRBD2	TRBJ2-5	CSVRDLRLAEETQYF
TRBV6-6	.	TRBJ1-3	CASSYTPTGHTIYF
TRBV30	.	TRBJ2-7	CAWSVSQANEQYF
TRBV29-1	.	TRBJ2-7	CSVMTPAYEQYF
TRBV20-1	.	TRBJ1-2	CSTQVGVNGYTF
TRBV20-1	.	TRBJ2-1	CSARRASYNEQFF
TRBV9	.	TRBJ1-6	CASSVQGNSPLHF
TRBV5-1	.	TRBJ1-2	CASSLDIGNYGYAF
TRBV20-1	.	TRBJ1-1	CSARPTDAVTEAFF
TRBV6-5	TRBD1	TRBJ1-5	CASSPGQGNRNQPQHF
TRBV6-5	.	TRBJ2-5	CVSSLCETQYF
TRBV20-1	.	TRBJ2-3	CSVNSDTQYF
TRBV5-6	.	TRBJ2-6	CASSWRPSGANFLAF
TRBV6-2/TRBV6-3	.	TRBJ2-1	CACRPVTGGGYNEQFF
TRBV20-1	TRBD2	TRBJ2-1	CSVHLAGHNEQSF
TRBV6-2/TRBV6-3	.	TRBJ1-1	CASTQGWGTEALF
TRBV6-1	.	TRBJ2-7	CASSKLIGGPEQYF
TRBV5-5	.	TRBJ2-3	CASSLELVGGRDTQYF
TRBV6-5	.	TRBJ2-1	CASSGPGHGYDEQFF
TRBV24-1	.	TRBJ2-2	CATSDRTGKAGEQFF
TRBV5-6	.	TRBJ1-2	CASSLIRVGGYTF